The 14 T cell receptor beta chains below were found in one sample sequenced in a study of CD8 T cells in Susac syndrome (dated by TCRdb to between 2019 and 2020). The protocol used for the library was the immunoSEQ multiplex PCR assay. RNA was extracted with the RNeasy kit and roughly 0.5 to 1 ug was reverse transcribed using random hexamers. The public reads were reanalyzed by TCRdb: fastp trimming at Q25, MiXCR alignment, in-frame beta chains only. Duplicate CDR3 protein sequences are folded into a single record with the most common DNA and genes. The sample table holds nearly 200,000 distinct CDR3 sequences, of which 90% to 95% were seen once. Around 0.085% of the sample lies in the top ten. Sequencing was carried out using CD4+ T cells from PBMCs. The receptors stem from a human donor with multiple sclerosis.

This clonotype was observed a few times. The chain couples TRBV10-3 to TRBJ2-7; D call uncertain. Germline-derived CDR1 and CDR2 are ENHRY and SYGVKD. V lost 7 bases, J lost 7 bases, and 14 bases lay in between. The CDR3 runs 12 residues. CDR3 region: CAITGSNREQYF. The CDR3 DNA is TGTGCCATCACCGGGTCTAACCGGGAGCAGTACTTC.

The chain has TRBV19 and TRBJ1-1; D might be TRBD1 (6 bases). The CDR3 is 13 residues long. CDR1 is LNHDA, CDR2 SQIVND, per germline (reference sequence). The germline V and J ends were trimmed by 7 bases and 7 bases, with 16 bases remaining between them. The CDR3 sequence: CASTPGQRREAFF. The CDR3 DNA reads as TGTGCCAGTACCCCCGGACAGAGGCGTGAAGCTTTCTTT.

DNA of the CDR3: TGTGCCAGCGGGAGGGCCACCGGGGAGCTGTTTTTT. Protein sequence: CASGRATGELFF. The V gene is TRBV9, the J gene TRBJ2-2; 7 positions match TRBD2. The V gene's germline CDR1 is SGDLS and CDR2 YYNGEE. The CDR3 runs to 12 residues. V lost 7 bases, J lost 4 bases, and 1 base stayed unmatched.

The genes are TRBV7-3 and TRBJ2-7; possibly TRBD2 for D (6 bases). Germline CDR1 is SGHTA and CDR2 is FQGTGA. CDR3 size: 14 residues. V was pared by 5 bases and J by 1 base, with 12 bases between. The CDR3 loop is CASSPGLKSYEQYF. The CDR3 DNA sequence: TGTGCCAGCAGCCCGGGACTCAAATCCTACGAGCAGTACTTC.

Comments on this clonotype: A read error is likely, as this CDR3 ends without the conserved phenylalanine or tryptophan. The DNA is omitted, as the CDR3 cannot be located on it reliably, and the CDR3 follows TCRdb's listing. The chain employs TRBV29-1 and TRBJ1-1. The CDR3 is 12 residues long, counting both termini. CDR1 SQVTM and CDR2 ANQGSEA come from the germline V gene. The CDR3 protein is CSVAIRPGLFRV.

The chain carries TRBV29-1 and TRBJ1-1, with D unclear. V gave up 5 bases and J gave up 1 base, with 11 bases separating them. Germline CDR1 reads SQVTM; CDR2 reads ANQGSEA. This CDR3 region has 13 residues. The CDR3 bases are TGCAGCGTTTCAAACCCGGGGAACACTGAAGCTTTCTTT. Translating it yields CSVSNPGNTEAFF. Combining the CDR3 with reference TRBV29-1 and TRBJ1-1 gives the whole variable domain SAVISQKPSRDICQRGTSLTIQCQVDSQVTMMFWYRQQPGQSLTLIATANQGSEATYESGFVIDKFPISRPNLTFSTLTVSNMSPEDSSIYLCSVSNPGNTEAFFGQGTRLTVV.

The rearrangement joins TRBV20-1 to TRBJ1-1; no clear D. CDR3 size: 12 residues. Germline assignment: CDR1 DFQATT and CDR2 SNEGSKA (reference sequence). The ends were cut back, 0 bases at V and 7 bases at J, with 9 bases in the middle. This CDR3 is CSARDNSFEAFF. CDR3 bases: TGCAGTGCTAGAGACAACAGCTTTGAAGCTTTCTTT.

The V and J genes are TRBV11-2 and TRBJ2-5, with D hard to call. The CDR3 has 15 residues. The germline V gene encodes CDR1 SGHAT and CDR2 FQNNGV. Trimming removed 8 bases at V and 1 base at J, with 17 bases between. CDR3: CASGPLLKSQETQYF. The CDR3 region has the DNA TGTGCCAGCGGACCTTTACTAAAATCCCAAGAGACCCAGTACTTC.

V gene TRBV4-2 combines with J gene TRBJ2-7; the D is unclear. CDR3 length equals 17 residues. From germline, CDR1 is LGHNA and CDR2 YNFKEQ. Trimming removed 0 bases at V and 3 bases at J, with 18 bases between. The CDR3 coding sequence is TGTGCCAGCAGCCAAGAAAGTGTACGCATCACCAACTACGAGCAGTACTTC. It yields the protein CASSQESVRITNYEQYF.

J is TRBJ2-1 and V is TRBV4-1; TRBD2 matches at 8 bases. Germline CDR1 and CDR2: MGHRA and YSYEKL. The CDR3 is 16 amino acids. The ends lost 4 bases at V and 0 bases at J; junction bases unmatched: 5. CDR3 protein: CASSPTSGHSYNEQFF. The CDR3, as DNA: TGCGCCAGCAGCCCAACTAGCGGCCACTCCTACAATGAGCAGTTCTTC.

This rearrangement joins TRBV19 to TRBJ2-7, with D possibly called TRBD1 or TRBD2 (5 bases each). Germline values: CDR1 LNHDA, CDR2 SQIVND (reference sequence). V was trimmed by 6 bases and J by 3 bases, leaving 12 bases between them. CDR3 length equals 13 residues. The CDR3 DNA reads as TGTGCCAGTAGAGGGGACGGCCTCTACGAGCAGTACTTC. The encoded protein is CASRGDGLYEQYF. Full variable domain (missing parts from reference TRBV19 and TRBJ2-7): DGGITQSPKYLFRKEGQNVTLSCEQNLNHDAMYWYRQDPGQGLRLIYYSQIVNDFQKGDIAEGYSVSREKKESFPLTVTSAQKNPTAFYLCASRGDGLYEQYFGPGTRLTVT.

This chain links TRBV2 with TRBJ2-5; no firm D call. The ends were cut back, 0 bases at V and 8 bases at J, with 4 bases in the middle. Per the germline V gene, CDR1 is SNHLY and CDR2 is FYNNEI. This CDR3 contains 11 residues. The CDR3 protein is CASSEAGTQYF. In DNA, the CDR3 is TGTGCCAGCAGTGAAGCGGGTACCCAGTACTTC.

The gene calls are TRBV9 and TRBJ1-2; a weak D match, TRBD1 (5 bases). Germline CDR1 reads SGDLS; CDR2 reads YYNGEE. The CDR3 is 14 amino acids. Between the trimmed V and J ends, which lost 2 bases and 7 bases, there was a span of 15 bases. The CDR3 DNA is TGTGCCAGCAGCGTGACAGCTACCCCGGGTGGCTACACCTTC. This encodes CASSVTATPGGYTF. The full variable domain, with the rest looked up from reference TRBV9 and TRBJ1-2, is DSGVTQTPKHLITATGQRVTLRCSPRSGDLSVYWYQQSLDQGLQFLIQYYNGEERAKGNILERFSAQQFPDLHSELNLSSLELGDSALYFCASSVTATPGGYTFGSGTRLTVV.

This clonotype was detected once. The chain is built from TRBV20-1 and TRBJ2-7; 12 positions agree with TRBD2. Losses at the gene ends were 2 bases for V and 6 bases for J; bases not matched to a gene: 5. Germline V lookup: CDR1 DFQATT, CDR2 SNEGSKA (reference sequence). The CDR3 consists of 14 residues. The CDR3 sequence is CSARPGTSGPEQYF. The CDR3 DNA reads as TGCAGTGCTAGACCGGGGACTAGCGGGCCCGAGCAGTACTTC.